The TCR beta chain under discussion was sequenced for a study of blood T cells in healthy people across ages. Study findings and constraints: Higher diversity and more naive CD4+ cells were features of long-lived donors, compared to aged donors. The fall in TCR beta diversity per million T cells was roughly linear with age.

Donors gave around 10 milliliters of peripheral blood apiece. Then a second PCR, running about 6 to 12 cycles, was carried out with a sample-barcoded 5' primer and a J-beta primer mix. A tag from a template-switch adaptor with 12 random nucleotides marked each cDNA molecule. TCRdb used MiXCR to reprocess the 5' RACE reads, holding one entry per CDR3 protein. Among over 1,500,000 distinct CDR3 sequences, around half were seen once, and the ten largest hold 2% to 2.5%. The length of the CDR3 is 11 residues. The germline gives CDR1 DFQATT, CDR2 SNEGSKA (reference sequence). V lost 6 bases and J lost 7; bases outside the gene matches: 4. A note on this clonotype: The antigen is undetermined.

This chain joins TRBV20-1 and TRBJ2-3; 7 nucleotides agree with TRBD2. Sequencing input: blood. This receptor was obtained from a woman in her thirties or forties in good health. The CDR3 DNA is TGCAGTGCAGCTAGCGGAAATACGCAGTATTTT. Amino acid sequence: CSAASGNTQYF.